The present T cell receptor (beta chain) was sequenced within a study of shared clonotypes between healthy human individuals. Broader study findings: The expectation was that sequencing depth would affect clonotype sharing among donors.

As regards this clone: Its antigen is not known.

CDR3 length: 12 residues. Germline V lookup: CDR1 SGHRS, CDR2 YFSETQ. Trimming removed 0 bases from V and 8 bases from J, with 8 bases in between. The authors distributed each subset's genomic DNA evenly over several immunoSEQ plates. Replicate PCRs for sorted subsets used approximately 190 ng DNA; this equaled 25,000 to 35,000 T cell genomes. The data were produced by immunoSEQ multiplex PCR, yet TCRdb's version contains in-frame clones alone and is incomplete. In the table there are roughly 2.5 million clones, around nine tenths of which are singletons. The receptor's source is a man in his late teens or twenties in good health. The gene calls are TRBV5-1 and TRBJ1-2; no firm D call. What was sequenced was naive CD4+ T cells sorted from blood. Subset given: CD45RA+ positively selected. In DNA form, the CDR3 reads TGCGCCAGCAGCTTGGTGTCAGAGGGCTACACCTTC. Its protein product is CASSLVSEGYTF.